This T cell receptor beta chain was profiled in a study of T cell changes during pregnancy in multiple sclerosis. Profiled with immunoSEQ multiplex PCR; TCRdb holds only in-frame clones, not every one. Among around 70,000 clones listed, approximately 94% were seen once. The germline gives CDR1 MNHEY, CDR2 SMNVEV (reference sequence). This CDR3 spans 13 amino acids. V shed 2 bases and J shed 4 bases, with 7 bases lying between them. The chain joins TRBV27 to TRBJ2-3; D unclear. This TCR derives from a female donor in good health, enrolled as a control in a pregnancy study. The sequencing used peripheral blood, collected in the second trimester of pregnancy. CDR3 sequence: CASSLISSDTQYF. The CDR3 DNA is TGTGCCAGCAGTTTAATTTCCTCAGATACGCAGTATTTT.